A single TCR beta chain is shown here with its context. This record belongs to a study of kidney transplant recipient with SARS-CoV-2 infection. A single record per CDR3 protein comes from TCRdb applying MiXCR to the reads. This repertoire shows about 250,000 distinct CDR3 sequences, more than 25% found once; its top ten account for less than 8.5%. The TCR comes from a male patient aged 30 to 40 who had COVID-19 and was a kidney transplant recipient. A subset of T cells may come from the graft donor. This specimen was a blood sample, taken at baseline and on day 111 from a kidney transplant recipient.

The CDR3 reads CASSVIRRSRKTNGYTF. As DNA, the CDR3 is TGCGCCAGCAGTGTAATTAGAAGATCGCGAAAGACCAATGGCTACACCTTC. The gene calls are TRBV10-1 and TRBJ1-2, with unresolved D. CDR1 and CDR2 from the germline V gene are WNHNN and SYGVQD (reference sequence). The CDR3 contains 17 residues. Trimming removed 4 bases from V and 6 bases from J, with 24 bases in between.